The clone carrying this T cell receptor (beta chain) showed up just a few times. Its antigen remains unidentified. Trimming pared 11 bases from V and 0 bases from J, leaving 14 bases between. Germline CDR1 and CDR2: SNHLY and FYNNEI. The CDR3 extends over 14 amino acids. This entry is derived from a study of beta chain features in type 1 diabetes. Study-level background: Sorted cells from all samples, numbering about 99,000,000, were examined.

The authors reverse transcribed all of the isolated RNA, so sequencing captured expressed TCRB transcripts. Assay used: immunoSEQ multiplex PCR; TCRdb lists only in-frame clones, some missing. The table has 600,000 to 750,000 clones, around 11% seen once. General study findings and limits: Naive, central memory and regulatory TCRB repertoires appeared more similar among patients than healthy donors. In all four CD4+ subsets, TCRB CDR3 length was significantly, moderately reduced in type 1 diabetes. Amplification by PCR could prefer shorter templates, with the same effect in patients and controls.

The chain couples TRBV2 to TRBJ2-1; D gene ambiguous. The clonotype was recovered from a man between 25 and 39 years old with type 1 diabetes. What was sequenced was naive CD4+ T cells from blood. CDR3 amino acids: CAATGQSSYNEQFF. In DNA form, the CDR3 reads TGTGCCGCGACCGGGCAATCCTCCTACAATGAGCAGTTCTTC.